A single sample is the source of the 26 T cell receptor beta chains below, sequenced in a study of CD8 T cells in Susac syndrome. Random hexamers primed reverse transcription of 0.5 to 1 ug RNA. TCRdb recomputed calls from the immunoSEQ multiplex PCR reads with MiXCR, one row per CDR3 protein. The repertoire holds around 140,000 distinct CDR3 sequences, with around 96% as singletons. The sample taken for sequencing was CD4+ T cells from PBMCs. These receptor sequences come from a human donor with multiple sclerosis.

The V gene is TRBV7-2, the J gene TRBJ2-7; 10 positions match TRBD2. V lost 0 bases to trimming and J lost 12 bases; unmatched junction nucleotides: 11. Germline CDR1 and CDR2: SGHTA and FQGNSA. This CDR3 is built from 15 residues. CDR3 sequence: CASSLAGAGGAHPYF. Written as DNA, the CDR3 is TGTGCCAGCAGCTTAGCGGGAGCGGGGGGGGCCCACCCGTACTTC. The variable domain in full, with the rest retrieved from reference TRBV7-2 and TRBJ2-7, is GAGVSQSPSNKVTEKGKDVELRCDPISGHTALYWYRQSLGQGLEFLIYFQGNSAPDKSGLPSDRFSAERTGGSVSTLTIQRTQQEDSAVYLCASSLAGAGGAHPYFGPGTRLTVT.

This chain uses TRBV20-1 with TRBJ2-1; 8 bases are a match to TRBD2. CDR3 size: 11 residues. Germline CDR1 reads DFQATT; CDR2 reads SNEGSKA (reference sequence). The trim removed 6 bases at V and 15 bases at J, leaving 10 bases unmatched. DNA for the CDR3: TGCAGTGCCCCTGGGACTAGGAGTTTGTTCTTC. Protein product: CSAPGTRSLFF.

V and J are TRBV20-1 and TRBJ2-5; TRBD1 aligns across 9 bases. The germline CDR1 and CDR2 sequences are DFQATT and SNEGSKA (reference sequence). The CDR3 runs to 15 residues. V dropped 6 bases and J dropped 2; count of bases not matched to a gene: 10. As DNA, the CDR3 is TGCAGTGCCATTACATTACAGGGGGCACAAGAGACCCAGTACTTC. Protein sequence: CSAITLQGAQETQYF.

This clonotype was counted once. J is TRBJ2-7 and V is TRBV7-3, with D possibly called TRBD1 or TRBD2 (5 bases each). The CDR3 has 15 residues. The ends were cut back, 2 bases at V and 6 bases at J, with 17 bases in the middle. Germline CDR1 is SGHTA and CDR2 is FQGTGA. Written as DNA, the CDR3 is TGTGCCAGCAGCTTATACGAGGGGCCAGTCGGCGAGCAGTACTTC. Encoded protein: CASSLYEGPVGEQYF.

The chain combines TRBV9 with TRBJ2-5; TRBD2 matches at 14 bases. Germline values: CDR1 SGDLS, CDR2 YYNGEE. The CDR3 is 17 residues long. The ends lost 0 bases at V and 4 bases at J; junction bases unmatched: 5. The CDR3 nucleotides read TGTGCCAGCAGCGTAGGAGCCGGGACTAGCGGGAGAGAGACCCAGTACTTC. It translates to CASSVGAGTSGRETQYF.

The V call is TRBV2, the J call TRBJ2-7; D ambiguous. Germline-derived CDR1 and CDR2 are SNHLY and FYNNEI. The CDR3 has 14 amino acids. The V end was cut by 6 bases, the J end by 3 bases, with 15 bases between. This chain's CDR3 is CASRGRLTYYEQYF. The CDR3 region has the DNA TGTGCCAGCAGGGGTCGGCTCACGTACTACGAGCAGTACTTC.

The rearrangement joins TRBV20-1 to TRBJ1-2; D gene unclear. V dropped 3 bases and J dropped 6 bases, with 20 bases sitting between them. Per germline, CDR1 DFQATT and CDR2 SNEGSKA (reference sequence). The CDR3 runs 15 residues. The CDR3 sequence: CSAREAPGLHHGYTF. The CDR3 DNA reads TGCAGTGCTAGGGAGGCCCCCGGGCTGCACCATGGCTACACCTTC.

The gene calls are TRBV29-1 and TRBJ2-3; D gene ambiguous. The V gene lost 5 bases and the J gene lost 5 bases, with 5 bases spanning the gap. Germline lookup yields CDR1 SQVTM and CDR2 ANQGSEA. The CDR3 loop spans 10 amino acids. The DNA of the CDR3 is TGCAGCGTTTTCTTAGATACGCAGTATTTT. It is translated as CSVFLDTQYF.

This rearrangement joins TRBV15 to TRBJ2-5; D is unclear. CDR1 LNHNV and CDR2 YYDKDF come from the germline V gene (reference sequence). Between the trimmed V and J ends, which lost 3 bases and 1 base, there was a span of 6 bases. CDR3 length equals 13 residues. The CDR3 bases are TGTGCCACCAGCAGGAGCCCCCAAGAGACCCAGTACTTC. This sequence encodes CATSRSPQETQYF.

The chain uses TRBV3-1 and TRBJ2-7, with 7 bases that match TRBD1. Germline V CDR1 and CDR2: LGHDT, YNNKEL (reference sequence). V shed 4 bases and J 5 bases; nucleotides not matched to a gene: 5. This CDR3 is 13 amino acids long. Written as DNA, the CDR3 is TGTGCCAGCAGCCCCGGACAGGTCCACGAGCAGTACTTC. Translated, it gives CASSPGQVHEQYF.

The chain employs TRBV7-2 and TRBJ2-1, with TRBD2 matching 16 bases. J gave up 7 bases and V 5 bases, and 2 bases lay outside the gene matches. This CDR3 spans 15 amino acids. Germline-derived CDR1 and CDR2 are SGHTA and FQGNSA. CDR3 region: CASSTGLAGGNEQFF. The CDR3 nucleotides read TGTGCCAGCAGCACGGGACTAGCGGGGGGGAATGAGCAGTTCTTC.

V and J are TRBV27 and TRBJ1-2; TRBD1 aligns across 7 bases. With V trimmed by 4 bases and J by 7 bases, 18 bases remained unmatched. Germline V lookup: CDR1 MNHEY, CDR2 SMNVEV (reference sequence). This CDR3 is built from 17 residues. The CDR3 DNA reads TGTGCCAGCAGTTCGAGCCCGAGGGGGCTCGTTGGGGGTGGCTACACCTTC. The encoded protein is CASSSSPRGLVGGGYTF.

This chain uses TRBV7-9 with TRBJ2-3; no definite D call. The CDR3 consists of 14 residues. Trimming shortened V by 10 bases and J by 2 bases, and 16 bases separated the two germline ends. Germline V CDR1 and CDR2: SEHNR, FQNEAQ (reference sequence). As DNA, the CDR3 is TGTGCCACCTCGGGTGGGCAGTACACAGATACGCAGTATTTT. Translating gives CATSGGQYTDTQYF.

This rearrangement joins TRBV11-1 to TRBJ2-1; TRBD2 aligns across 7 bases. Germline V gene sequence: CDR1 SGHAT, CDR2 FQDESV (reference sequence). V gave up 4 bases and J gave up 7 bases; unmatched junction bases: 13. This CDR3 contains 16 residues. CDR3 loop: CASSSTRTRMGNEQFF. CDR3 coding DNA: TGTGCCAGCAGCTCGACTCGGACTAGGATGGGGAATGAGCAGTTCTTC.

The chain links TRBV2 to TRBJ2-5, with D unresolved. The CDR3 sequence is 11 residues long. Looked up from germline, CDR1 is SNHLY and CDR2 is FYNNEI. V lost 6 bases to trimming and J lost 3 bases, with 5 bases between them. The CDR3 DNA reads TGTGCCAGCAGGACCGAAGAGACCCAGTACTTC. Protein product: CASRTEETQYF.

The rearrangement uses TRBV6-6 and TRBJ1-5, with D unclear. Trimming shortened V by 6 bases and J by 4 bases, and 7 bases separated the two germline ends. The CDR3 contains 12 residues. CDR1 and CDR2 from the germline V gene are MNHNY and SVGAGI (reference sequence). This chain's CDR3 is CASSRQNQPQHF. The CDR3 nucleotides read TGTGCCAGCAGCCGTCAGAATCAGCCCCAGCATTTT.

The J gene is TRBJ2-2, the V gene TRBV2, with D tentatively TRBD1 (6 bases). This CDR3 comprises 15 residues. Germline V gene sequence: CDR1 SNHLY, CDR2 FYNNEI. V lost 4 bases, J lost 0 bases, and 9 bases lay in between. The CDR3 reads CASSGTASNTGELFF. CDR3 nucleotides: TGTGCCAGCAGTGGGACAGCTTCGAACACCGGGGAGCTGTTTTTT.

This clonotype was detected only once. The chain couples TRBV5-1 to TRBJ2-7; D perhaps matches TRBD1 (6 bases). Germline V lookup: CDR1 SGHRS, CDR2 YFSETQ. V was pared by 4 bases and J by 0 bases, with 14 bases between. The CDR3 runs 15 residues. In nucleotides, the CDR3 is TGCGCCAGCAGCCCACAGGGCGGCGACTCCTACGAGCAGTACTTC. Its translation: CASSPQGGDSYEQYF.

The rearrangement joins TRBV30 to TRBJ2-1; 7 nucleotides align to TRBD1. Per the germline V gene, CDR1 is GTSNPN and CDR2 is SVGIG (reference sequence). The junction had 4 bases not matched to a gene; V was cut back by 0 bases and J by 11 bases. The CDR3 is 12 residues long. CDR3 sequence reads: CAWSVQGVQQFF. The CDR3 coding sequence is TGTGCCTGGAGTGTTCAGGGGGTTCAGCAGTTCTTC.

The chain recombines TRBV30 with TRBJ1-5; D unresolved. The CDR3 contains 13 residues. Germline CDR1 and CDR2: GTSNPN and SVGIG (reference sequence). V lost 2 bases and J 7 bases, leaving 12 bases between the germline ends. CDR3 nucleotides: TGTGCCTGGAGTTCGAGGCGCGGGCAGCCCCAGCATTTT. It translates to CAWSSRRGQPQHF.

The rearrangement links TRBV30 to TRBJ1-1; D perhaps matches TRBD1 (5 bases). There are 10 residues in the CDR3. Trimming removed 8 bases from V and 8 bases from J, with 12 bases in between. Per germline, CDR1 GTSNPN and CDR2 SVGIG (reference sequence). CDR3 loop: CALSRQEAFF. CDR3 sequence (DNA): TGTGCCCTATCGAGACAGGAAGCTTTCTTT.

The chain joins TRBV24-1 to TRBJ1-2; D might be TRBD1 (6 bases). The ends were cut back, 3 bases at V and 2 bases at J, with 12 bases in the middle. Germline CDR1 is KGHDR and CDR2 is SFDVKD. This CDR3 region has 15 residues. This CDR3 reads CATSDQGSANYGYTF. CDR3 coding DNA: TGTGCCACCAGTGATCAGGGGTCCGCCAACTATGGCTACACCTTC.

The chain carries TRBV12-3 or TRBV12-4 and TRBJ2-1; 9 bases are a match to TRBD2. This CDR3 is 13 amino acids long. The trim removed 6 bases at V and 15 bases at J, leaving 12 bases unmatched. This chain's CDR3 is CASSETGTSNRFF. The CDR3 DNA reads as TGTGCCAGCAGCGAAACCGGGACTAGCAATCGGTTCTTC.

The chain recombines TRBV29-1 with TRBJ2-7; a possible D gene is TRBD1 (5 bases). Trimming removed 4 bases at V and 3 bases at J, with 16 bases between. CDR1 is SQVTM, CDR2 ANQGSEA, per germline. CDR3 size: 14 residues. The CDR3 region is CSVAVPQGLYEQYF. The DNA of the CDR3 is TGCAGCGTTGCGGTTCCGCAGGGTCTCTACGAGCAGTACTTC.

This clonotype was seen only once. V gene TRBV10-2 combines with J gene TRBJ2-5, with D possibly matching TRBD1 (5 bases). CDR3 length: 16 residues. CDR1 is WSHSY, CDR2 SAAADI, per germline. Trimming stripped 7 bases from V and 4 bases from J, with 22 bases between. The CDR3 loop is CASTVGGQPRGETQYF. CDR3 bases: TGCGCCAGCACCGTGGGTGGGCAGCCAAGGGGAGAGACCCAGTACTTC.

V gene TRBV28 combines with J gene TRBJ2-1; D is uncertain. Germline loops: CDR1 MDHEN, CDR2 SYDVKM. The CDR3 extends over 13 amino acids. The V end lost 2 bases, the J end lost 5 bases, and 7 bases lay between the germline ends. The CDR3 coding sequence is TGTGCCAGCAGTTTAGGTCGGGACAATGAGCAGTTCTTC. Its translation is CASSLGRDNEQFF.